The clone carrying this T cell receptor (beta chain) has a single count. Treatment reported: randomized to nivolumab then ipilimumab (arm A) or the reverse (arm B). None of the patients previously received DNA-damaging chemotherapy. Live CD3+CD8+ CD19− CD56− cells were sorted from PBMCs. The CDR3 has 14 residues. V was cut by 1 base and J by 3 bases, with 7 bases left in between. Germline CDR1 reads SNHLY; CDR2 reads FYNNEI. The record originates from a study of sequential checkpoint blockade in melanoma. Study-level background: After both sequences, patients received maintenance nivolumab.

Profiled with immunoSEQ multiplex PCR; TCRdb holds only in-frame clones, not every one. Among over 25,000 clones listed, 77% were seen once. The sequencing here drew on CD8+ T cells sorted from blood (inferred from file names), taken from a patient given nivolumab and ipilimumab in sequence. The sequence was obtained from a human donor with melanoma. The V call is TRBV2, the J call TRBJ1-5; no clear D. The CDR3 loop is CASSEDSDNQPQHF. The CDR3 nucleotides read TGTGCCAGCAGTGAAGATAGTGACAATCAGCCCCAGCATTTT.